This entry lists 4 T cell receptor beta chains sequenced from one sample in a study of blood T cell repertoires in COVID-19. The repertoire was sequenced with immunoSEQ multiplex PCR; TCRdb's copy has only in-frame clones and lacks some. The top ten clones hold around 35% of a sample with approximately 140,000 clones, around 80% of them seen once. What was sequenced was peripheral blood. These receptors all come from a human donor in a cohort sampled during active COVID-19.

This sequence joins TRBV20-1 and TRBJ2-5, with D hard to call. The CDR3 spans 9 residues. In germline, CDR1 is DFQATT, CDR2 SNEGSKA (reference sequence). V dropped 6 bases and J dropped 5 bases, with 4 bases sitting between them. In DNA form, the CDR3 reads TGCAGTGCCGCGGAGACCCAGTACTTC. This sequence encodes CSAAETQYF.

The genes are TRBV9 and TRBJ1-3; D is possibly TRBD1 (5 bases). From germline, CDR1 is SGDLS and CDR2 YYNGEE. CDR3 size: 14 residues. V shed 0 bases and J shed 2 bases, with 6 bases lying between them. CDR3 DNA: TGTGCCAGCAGCGTAGTAGGGGCTGGAAACACCATATATTTT. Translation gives CASSVVGAGNTIYF.

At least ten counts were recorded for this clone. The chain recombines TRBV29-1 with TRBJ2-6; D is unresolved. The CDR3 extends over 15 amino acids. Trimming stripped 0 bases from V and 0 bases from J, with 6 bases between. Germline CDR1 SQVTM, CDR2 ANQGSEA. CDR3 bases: TGCAGCGTTGAAGAGAACAACTCTGGGGCCAACGTCCTGACTTTC. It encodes CSVEENNSGANVLTF.

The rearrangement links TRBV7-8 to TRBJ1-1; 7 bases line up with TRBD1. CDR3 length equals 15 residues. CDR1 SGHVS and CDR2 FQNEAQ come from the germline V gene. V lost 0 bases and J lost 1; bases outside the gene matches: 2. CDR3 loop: CASSLAWTGNTEAFF. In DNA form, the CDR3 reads TGTGCCAGCAGCTTAGCCTGGACAGGGAACACTGAAGCTTTCTTT.